The rows below give T cell receptor beta chains drawn from one sample of a study of cytomegalovirus exposure and HLA in healthy donors. Produced via immunoSEQ multiplex PCR; TCRdb's table is partial and in-frame only. The table lists more than 140,000 clones, roughly 80% of them singletons. The source material was PBMCs. The receptors here all came from a young man in good health and CMV-seropositive. Both conserved end residues are part of each CDR3. A D gene is named only where the DNA matches it firmly. Clone size is not always given. Where it is, it says once, few, many or a class for expanded clones.

abundance	d_gene	v_gene	j_gene	CDR3aa	CDR3nt
.	.	TRBV6-5	TRBJ1-5	CASSYSRDQPQHF	TGTGCCAGCAGTTACTCCCGAGATCAGCCCCAGCATTTT
.	.	TRBV27	TRBJ2-2	CASSFREGGELFF	TGTGCCAGCAGTTTTAGAGAGGGCGGGGAGCTGTTTTTT
.	TRBD2	TRBV5-1	TRBJ2-5	CASSPGTSGPYQETQYF	TGCGCCAGCAGCCCCGGGACTAGCGGCCCGTACCAAGAGACCCAGTACTTC
.	TRBD2	TRBV9	TRBJ2-7	CASSGGTAPGTSFYEQYF	TGTGCCAGCAGCGGCGGCACAGCACCCGGGACTAGCTTCTACGAGCAGTACTTC
.	.	TRBV12-5	TRBJ1-1	CASGAQGDEAFF	TGTGCTAGTGGTGCACAGGGAGATGAAGCTTTCTTT
few	TRBD1	TRBV19	TRBJ1-2	CATHRQGAYGYTF	TGTGCCACCCATAGACAGGGGGCCTATGGCTACACCTTC
few	.	TRBV4-2	TRBJ2-6	CASSQRFSGANGLTF	TGTGCCAGCAGCCAACGATTCTCTGGGGCCAACGGCCTGACTTTC
.	TRBD2	TRBV30	TRBJ2-2	CAWTRLAGVGELFF	TGTGCCTGGACCAGACTAGCGGGAGTCGGGGAGCTGTTTTTT
once	.	TRBV10-2	TRBJ1-4	CASSDSGVTNEKLFF	TGCGCCAGCAGTGATTCCGGGGTGACTAATGAAAAACTGTTTTTT
.	.	TRBV30	TRBJ1-1	CAWSVRGNTEAFF	TGTGCCTGGAGTGTACGGGGGAACACTGAAGCTTTCTTT
.	TRBD1	TRBV7-9	TRBJ2-2	CASSPGAGGGGELFF	TGTGCCAGCAGCCCAGGAGCAGGGGGCGGCGGGGAGCTGTTTTTT
.	TRBD1	TRBV7-9	TRBJ1-5	CSSSLTGASNQPQHF	TGTTCCAGCAGCTTGACAGGGGCGAGCAATCAGCCCCAGCATTTT
.	.	TRBV27	TRBJ1-2	CASSPRGMRNYGYTF	TGTGCCAGCAGTCCAAGGGGCATGCGTAACTATGGCTACACCTTC
.	TRBD2	TRBV28	TRBJ2-7	CASSPLAGGSYEQYF	TGTGCCAGCAGCCCGCTAGCGGGAGGCTCCTACGAGCAGTACTTC
.	.	TRBV6-6	TRBJ2-3	CASRLDTPSTDTQYF	TGTGCCAGCAGATTAGACACTCCTAGCACAGATACGCAGTATTTT
.	.	TRBV21-1	TRBJ2-2	CASSLDRVNTGELFF	TGTGCCAGCAGCCTCGACAGGGTTAACACCGGGGAGCTGTTTTTT
.	.	TRBV5-6	TRBJ1-3	CASSLGTEIGNTIYF	TGTGCCAGCAGCTTGGGCACAGAGATTGGAAACACCATATATTTT
few	.	TRBV4-1	TRBJ1-1	CASSQGTVNTEAFF	TGCGCCAGCAGCCAAGGGACTGTGAACACTGAAGCTTTCTTT
.	.	TRBV9	TRBJ2-5	CASSQQRRFQETQYF	TGTGCCAGCAGCCAACAGCGGCGATTCCAAGAGACCCAGTACTTC
.	TRBD1	TRBV18	TRBJ2-6	CASSRQGLSSGANVLTF	TGTGCCAGCTCACGACAGGGGCTCTCCTCTGGGGCCAACGTCCTGACTTTC
.	.	TRBV28	TRBJ1-1	CACSLSRVKREAFF	TGTGCCTGCAGTTTGTCCAGGGTAAAACGGGAAGCTTTCTTT
.	TRBD2	TRBV7-7	TRBJ2-3	CASSLGRGVRTDTQYF	TGTGCCAGCAGTTTGGGGAGGGGCGTTCGAACAGATACGCAGTATTTT
.	TRBD1	TRBV5-1	TRBJ2-5	CASSFGTGKETQYF	TGCGCCAGCAGCTTCGGGACAGGGAAAGAGACCCAGTACTTC
once	.	TRBV15	TRBJ1-3	CATSREDRTFSGNTIYF	TGTGCCACCAGCAGAGAGGACCGGACTTTTTCTGGAAACACCATATATTTT
.	TRBD1	TRBV4-1	TRBJ2-7	CASSLGTGGLYEQYF	TGCGCCAGCAGCCTCGGGACAGGGGGTTTATACGAGCAGTACTTC
.	.	TRBV5-4	TRBJ1-6	CASSLGGRSYNSPLHF	TGTGCCAGCAGCCTGGGTGGGCGCTCCTATAATTCACCCCTCCACTTT
.	TRBD2	TRBV15	TRBJ2-2	CATSRDLAGGTGELFF	TGTGCCACCAGCAGAGATCTAGCGGGGGGTACCGGGGAGCTGTTTTTT
.	TRBD1	TRBV9	TRBJ1-5	CASSASGTGADPQHF	TGTGCCAGCAGCGCCTCCGGGACAGGGGCTGACCCCCAGCATTTT
.	.	TRBV30	TRBJ1-3	CAWTRLSGWGNTIYF	TGTGCCTGGACCCGACTTTCAGGGTGGGGAAACACCATATATTTT
few	.	TRBV7-2	TRBJ2-7	CASSSESYEQYF	TGTGCCAGCAGCTCCGAGAGCTACGAGCAGTACTTC
.	TRBD2	TRBV27	TRBJ2-7	CASSSRLAGYSYEQYF	TGTGCCAGCAGTTCCCGACTAGCGGGCTATTCCTACGAGCAGTACTTC
.	TRBD1	TRBV28	TRBJ2-7	CASTRLQGAYEQYF	TGTGCCAGCACTCGGTTACAGGGGGCCTACGAGCAGTACTTC
few	.	TRBV12-2	TRBJ1-4	CASREEAARKEKLFF	TGTGCAAGTCGGGAAGAGGCAGCAAGAAAGGAAAAACTGTTTTTT
.	.	TRBV28	TRBJ1-6	CASSPLQVLYSPLHF	TGTGCCAGCAGTCCACTACAAGTACTATATTCACCCCTCCACTTT
.	.	TRBV25-1	TRBJ2-7	CASSEEQGPSYEQYF	TGTGCCAGCAGTGAAGAACAGGGACCCAGCTACGAGCAGTACTTC
.	.	TRBV6-4	TRBJ1-1	CASRARGRTEAFF	TGTGCCAGCAGAGCCAGGGGAAGAACTGAAGCTTTCTTT
.	.	TRBV5-1	TRBJ2-7	CASSLADGSSYEQYF	TGCGCCAGCAGCTTGGCTGATGGGAGCTCCTACGAGCAGTACTTC
.	.	TRBV5-4	TRBJ2-6	CASSLVGGVGANVLTF	TGTGCCAGCAGCTTGGTAGGCGGGGTTGGGGCCAACGTCCTGACTTTC
.	.	TRBV25-1	TRBJ2-2	CASSGQPNTGELFF	TGTGCCAGCAGCGGACAGCCGAACACCGGGGAGCTGTTTTTT
.	TRBD1	TRBV28	TRBJ2-5	CASSFPLTTSTGRETQYF	TGTGCCAGCAGTTTCCCCTTGACGACTTCGACAGGGCGGGAGACCCAGTACTTC
.	TRBD2	TRBV2	TRBJ2-2	CASKGLAGGRGTGELFF	TGTGCCAGCAAAGGACTAGCGGGGGGGCGGGGCACCGGGGAGCTGTTTTTT
.	TRBD1	TRBV4-1	TRBJ2-7	CASSQERTGAREQYF	TGCGCCAGCAGCCAAGAACGGACAGGGGCAAGGGAGCAGTACTTC
.	.	TRBV7-8	TRBJ2-7	CASSLRGYEQYF	TGTGCCAGCAGCCTCCGGGGCTACGAGCAGTACTTC
.	.	TRBV18	TRBJ2-7	CASSPLRGLHEQYF	TGTGCCAGCTCACCACTGAGGGGACTCCACGAGCAGTACTTC
.	.	TRBV15	TRBJ2-1	CATSRGQTYNEQFF	TGTGCCACCAGCAGGGGGCAGACCTACAATGAGCAGTTCTTC
.	.	TRBV5-1	TRBJ1-1	CASTKLGGTEAFF	TGCGCCAGCACGAAGCTCGGGGGAACTGAAGCTTTCTTT